This T cell receptor (beta chain) was documented in a study of PD-1 blockade in classical Hodgkin lymphoma. Study outcomes and limitations: Relapsed/refractory patients reportedly had the lowest baseline TCR diversity, below newly diagnosed patients, who were below healthy donors. Prior therapy or disease activity may underlie the repertoire differences, whose causes remain undefined.

Assay: immunoSEQ multiplex PCR; the TCRdb copy retains only in-frame clones and omits some. The repertoire holds roughly 70,000 clones, with approximately 93% as singletons. Notes on this clone: Its antigen is as yet unknown.

Indicated time point: newly diagnosed, previously untreated cHL patient sample. Investigators turned to newly diagnosed, untreated classical Hodgkin lymphoma PBMCs for comparison. CDR3 length: 13 residues. V was trimmed by 8 bases and J by 0 bases, leaving 5 bases between them. Germline V gives CDR1 SSHAT, CDR2 FNYEAQ (reference sequence). This sequence was found in a human donor with classical Hodgkin lymphoma. J is TRBJ2-6 and V is TRBV7-7; perhaps D is TRBD1 or TRBD2 (5 bases each). Sequencing was carried out using peripheral blood mononuclear cells (PBMCs). For the CDR3, the DNA is TGTGCCAGCGGGGGCTCTGGGGCCAACGTCCTGACTTTC. It encodes CASGGSGANVLTF.